This T cell receptor (beta chain) was recovered during a study of human T cells and chemical hapten exposure. Study as a whole: Each patch test put 0.01% DPC on the upper back, and results were read at 6 days.

This clonotype was counted many times. TCRdb reprocessed the RACE reads via MiXCR and lists one record per CDR3 protein. Of 180,000 or so distinct CDR3 sequences listed, 14% are singletons. Time point: patch test 1, 2 weeks after DPC sensitization. Treatment meaning: therapeutic diphenylcyclopropenone sensitization with weekly scalp DPC. Trimming took 0 bases from V and 5 from J; bases not matched to a gene: 6. This CDR3 spans 16 amino acids. Germline V gene data show CDR1 as KGHSH and CDR2 as LQKENI. This clonotype originated in a woman aged 25 to 45 with alopecia areata. Some clones in this sample may be carry-over from other donors' samples. The chain is built from TRBV18 and TRBJ2-7, with TRBD2 matching over 11 bases. Sequencing was performed on whole blood, taken in connection with sensitization to the hapten diphenylcyclopropenone (DPC). This chain's CDR3 is CASSPPASGRTNEQYF. The CDR3 coding sequence is TGTGCCAGCTCACCACCGGCTAGCGGGAGGACGAACGAGCAGTACTTC.